What follows is one T cell receptor beta chain and its context. This CDR3 has 18 residues. Germline CDR1 and CDR2: MNHEY and SMNVEV (reference sequence). Trimming removed 5 bases from V and 2 bases from J; junction bases left unmatched: 11. The data were taken from a study of blood T cell repertoires in COVID-19. For the study at large: The United States, Italy and Spain were the sources of the acute and convalescent COVID-19 samples. T cells, B-cell-depleted T cells, or PBMCs supplied cDNA or gDNA.

Clinical histories supplied by participants themselves formed the basis of cohort assignment. A COVID-19 case had been met by exposed participants during the 2 weeks before study entry. Assay used: immunoSEQ multiplex PCR; TCRdb lists only in-frame clones, some missing. Among 150,000 or so clones, around 80% were seen once, and the ten largest hold over 4%. The V call is TRBV27, the J call TRBJ2-6; the match to TRBD2 covers 8 bases. The clonotype originates from a man between 65 and 79 years old who had been exposed to COVID-19. The sequenced sample consisted of PBMCs or T cells enriched from blood (not recorded which). As DNA, the CDR3 is TGTGCCAGCAGTAGCCTCAAGGCGGGAGGTGCTGGGGCCAACGTCCTGACTTTC. The encoded protein is CASSSLKAGGAGANVLTF.